The rows below give T cell receptor beta chains drawn from one sample of a study of blood T cell repertoires in COVID-19. Sequencing used immunoSEQ multiplex PCR; TCRdb keeps in-frame clones, though not all of them. The profile shows 220,000 or so clones, over 75% of them singletons. Material for sequencing was PBMCs or T cells enriched from blood (not recorded which). Receptors were obtained from a woman younger than 35 in a cohort exposed to, infected with or recovered from COVID-19 (not recorded which). Both conserved end residues are part of each CDR3. A D gene is named only where the DNA matches it firmly. Clone size is not always given. Where it is, it says once, few, many or a class for expanded clones.

D	size	V	J	CDR3	DNA
TRBD2	few	TRBV10-3	TRBJ2-1	CAISETSGAPPYNEQFF	TGTGCCATCAGTGAGACTAGCGGGGCCCCCCCTTACAATGAGCAGTTCTTC
.	.	TRBV7-6	TRBJ1-4	CASSPGGATNEKLFF	TGTGCCAGCAGCCCCGGGGGTGCAACTAATGAAAAACTGTTTTTT
.	.	TRBV11-1	TRBJ2-7	CASSPEAYSYEQYF	TGTGCCAGCAGCCCAGAGGCGTACTCCTACGAGCAGTACTTC
.	.	TRBV6-6	TRBJ1-3	CASSLGPGGSSGNTIYF	TGTGCCAGCAGTCTCGGACCTGGAGGGAGCTCTGGAAACACCATATATTTT
.	.	TRBV7-6	TRBJ2-3	CASSPMTSTDTQYF	TGTGCCAGCAGCCCTATGACTAGCACAGATACGCAGTATTTT
.	.	TRBV27	TRBJ2-1	CASSLSSSALGEQFF	TGTGCCAGCAGTTTATCCTCTAGTGCCCTAGGTGAGCAGTTCTTC
TRBD1	.	TRBV5-5	TRBJ1-1	CASRITGERMNTEAFF	TGTGCCAGCAGAATCACAGGGGAGAGGATGAACACTGAAGCTTTCTTT
.	.	TRBV28	TRBJ1-1	CASSLDQGGWHTEAFF	TGTGCCAGCAGTTTAGATCAGGGAGGGTGGCACACTGAAGCTTTCTTT
.	.	TRBV5-5	TRBJ1-1	CASSLGLVSNTEAFF	TGTGCCAGCAGCTTGGGCCTAGTGTCAAACACTGAAGCTTTCTTT
TRBD2	.	TRBV11-2	TRBJ2-2	CASSSGVSGGPVAGELFF	TGTGCCAGCAGCTCAGGGGTGTCGGGAGGGCCGGTTGCCGGGGAGCTGTTTTTT
TRBD2	.	TRBV5-1	TRBJ2-7	CASSSGLAGGYEQYF	TGCGCCAGCAGCTCTGGACTAGCGGGAGGGTACGAGCAGTACTTC
TRBD1	.	TRBV11-2	TRBJ1-4	CATSGTGLPFRFF	TGTGCCACTTCCGGGACAGGGTTACCGTTCAGGTTTTTT
.	.	TRBV6-2/TRBV6-3	TRBJ2-1	CASSYEPRYNEQFF	TGTGCCAGCAGTTACGAGCCCCGTTACAATGAGCAGTTCTTC
.	.	TRBV21-1	TRBJ2-1	CASSHLQGPLFNEQFF	TGTGCCAGCAGTCACTTACAGGGGCCTCTTTTTAATGAGCAGTTCTTC
.	.	TRBV5-6	TRBJ2-7	CASSHSLSYEQYF	TGTGCCAGCAGCCACTCCCTCTCTTACGAGCAGTACTTC
.	.	TRBV7-9	TRBJ2-5	CASSLGPQYQETQYF	TGTGCCAGCAGCTTAGGGCCCCAGTACCAAGAGACCCAGTACTTC
.	.	TRBV4-1	TRBJ2-1	CASTPGSGRGEQFF	TGCGCCAGCACCCCCGGGAGTGGGCGGGGTGAGCAGTTCTTC
.	.	TRBV18	TRBJ1-1	CASSPGGGRNTEAFF	TGTGCCAGCTCACCTGGGGGGGGACGGAACACTGAAGCTTTCTTT
.	.	TRBV29-1	TRBJ1-1	CSVDPGALNTEAFF	TGCAGCGTTGACCCGGGTGCCCTGAACACTGAAGCTTTCTTT
.	.	TRBV19	TRBJ2-1	CASSAPSGTEQFF	TGTGCCAGTAGTGCGCCTTCGGGTACTGAGCAGTTCTTC
TRBD1	.	TRBV7-2	TRBJ1-6	CASSLRDSYSPLHF	TGTGCCAGCAGCTTAAGGGACAGTTATTCACCCCTCCACTTT
.	.	TRBV25-1	TRBJ1-6	CASSRGNGNSPLHF	TGTGCCAGCAGTCGGGGAAATGGGAATTCACCCCTCCACTTT
TRBD2	.	TRBV3-1/TRBV3-2	TRBJ2-1	CASSLRGVTDHEQFF	TGTGCCAGCAGTCTGCGGGGGGTCACAGACCATGAGCAGTTCTTC
.	.	TRBV21-1	TRBJ2-3	CASSPRAGGRPDTQYF	TGTGCCAGCAGCCCCCGAGCGGGAGGGCGACCAGATACGCAGTATTTT
.	.	TRBV12-3/TRBV12-4	TRBJ1-2	CASSLGQPYGYTF	TGTGCCAGCAGTTTAGGACAGCCTTATGGCTACACCTTC
.	.	TRBV7-9	TRBJ1-1	CASSLGGTGAKNTEAFF	TGTGCCAGCAGCTTAGGAGGGACTGGGGCTAAGAACACTGAAGCTTTCTTT
.	.	TRBV10-3	TRBJ1-4	CAISESMESKLFF	TGTGCCATCAGTGAGTCCATGGAGTCGAAACTGTTTTTT
TRBD2	.	TRBV10-3	TRBJ2-1	CAISELGLAGRSYNEQFF	TGTGCCATCAGTGAGCTGGGACTAGCGGGCCGCTCCTACAATGAGCAGTTCTTC
.	.	TRBV6-5	TRBJ2-1	CASTRQDDNEQFF	TGTGCCAGCACTCGACAGGACGACAATGAGCAGTTCTTC
TRBD2	.	TRBV27	TRBJ2-7	CASRREGLAGEQGEQYF	TGTGCCAGCAGACGAGAGGGACTAGCGGGAGAGCAAGGCGAGCAGTACTTC
.	.	TRBV18	TRBJ2-2	CASSPGGGTGELFF	TGTGCCAGCTCACCAGGGGGAGGCACCGGGGAGCTGTTTTTT
.	.	TRBV14	TRBJ2-1	CASSQVSNNEQFF	TGTGCCAGCAGCCAAGTTTCAAACAATGAGCAGTTCTTC
TRBD1	.	TRBV13	TRBJ1-6	CASSLSGTGNNSPLHF	TGTGCCAGCAGCTTGTCTGGGACAGGAAATAATTCACCCCTCCACTTT
TRBD1	.	TRBV11-3	TRBJ2-6	CASSPRAPGTGAGANVLTF	TGTGCCAGCAGCCCCCGGGCCCCGGGGACAGGGGCTGGGGCCAACGTCCTGACTTTC
TRBD1	.	TRBV19	TRBJ1-2	CASSISPGGGGGYTF	TGTGCCAGTAGTATAAGCCCAGGGGGCGGAGGTGGCTACACCTTC
TRBD1	once	TRBV5-1	TRBJ2-2	CASSPGGRIIGELFF	TGCGCCAGCAGCCCAGGGGGCAGGATCATCGGGGAGCTGTTTTTT
TRBD2	.	TRBV7-3	TRBJ2-1	CASGRTSGGTNEQFF	TGTGCCAGCGGGAGGACTAGCGGGGGGACCAATGAGCAGTTCTTC
.	once	TRBV10-2	TRBJ2-7	CASSQGNEQYF	TGCGCCAGCAGTCAGGGGAACGAGCAGTACTTC
TRBD1	.	TRBV7-3	TRBJ1-2	CASSSTGGWQGYTF	TGTGCCAGCAGCTCGACAGGGGGCTGGCAAGGCTACACCTTC
TRBD2	.	TRBV9	TRBJ2-1	CASTMTGTSFDYNEQFF	TGTGCCAGCACTATGACCGGGACTAGTTTTGACTACAATGAGCAGTTCTTC
.	.	TRBV6-5	TRBJ2-5	CASSYAGTRGETQYF	TGTGCCAGCAGTTACGCGGGGACCCGGGGAGAGACCCAGTACTTC
.	once	TRBV24-1	TRBJ2-2	CATSDFLYTGELFF	TGTGCCACCAGTGATTTCCTGTACACCGGGGAGCTGTTTTTT
TRBD2	.	TRBV5-4	TRBJ2-7	CASSSLGTSGYYEQYF	TGTGCCAGCAGCTCGCTCGGGACTAGCGGTTACTACGAGCAGTACTTC
TRBD2	.	TRBV24-1	TRBJ2-7	CATSPGGYEQYF	TGTGCCACCTCCCCGGGGGGCTACGAGCAGTACTTC
.	.	TRBV20-1	TRBJ1-1	CSARKGAEAFF	TGCAGTGCTAGAAAGGGGGCTGAAGCTTTCTTT